A single sample gave rise to the 27 T cell receptor beta chains below, sequenced in a study of T-cell reconstitution after alpha-beta-depleted transplantation in children. The library targeted TCRbeta and was prepared with unique molecular identifiers. TCRdb reprocessed the PCR reads with MiXCR, giving one entry per CDR3 protein. This sample yields about 900,000 distinct CDR3 sequences, of which 25% to 30% are seen a single time; about 28% belongs to the top ten. Sequenced here: PBMCs, mostly from graft donor cells, sampled 360 days after TCRalphabeta/CD19-depleted stem cell transplant. The source is a boy under two years old who had a stem cell transplant for SCID, so the T cells may come from the graft donor.

This clonotype was picked up a small number of times. This chain links TRBV4-2 with TRBJ2-7, with 7 nucleotides matching TRBD1. The V and J ends lost 1 base and 2 bases, in that order; junction bases with no gene match: 5. Germline V CDR1 and CDR2: LGHNA, YNFKEQ. This CDR3 comprises 15 residues. CDR3 sequence reads: CASSQGPGTAYEQYF. The CDR3 DNA is TGTGCCAGCAGCCAAGGCCCCGGGACAGCCTACGAGCAGTACTTC.

The genes are TRBV7-8 and TRBJ1-1; D remains unclear. Trimming shortened V by 5 bases and J by 0 bases, and 10 bases separated the two germline ends. The CDR3 runs to 14 residues. Germline-derived CDR1 and CDR2 are SGHVS and FQNEAQ. This CDR3 reads CASSAGDLNTEAFF. Written as DNA, the CDR3 is TGTGCCAGCAGCGCCGGAGATCTGAACACTGAAGCTTTCTTT. The full variable domain, with the rest looked up from reference TRBV7-8 and TRBJ1-1, is GAGVSQSPRYKVAKRGQDVALRCDPISGHVSLFWYQQALGQGPEFLTYFQNEAQLDKSGLPSDRFFAERPEGSVSTLKIQRTQQEDSAVYLCASSAGDLNTEAFFGQGTRLTVV.

The V and J genes are TRBV14 and TRBJ2-5, with D possibly TRBD1 on 6 matching bases. The V gene's germline CDR1 is SGHDN and CDR2 FVKESK. Deletions cut 1 base from V and 9 bases from J, with 15 bases between. The CDR3 length is 14 residues. CDR3 nucleotides: TGTGCCAGCAGCCAAGGAATACAGGGTGTTTCCCAGTACTTC. This encodes CASSQGIQGVSQYF.

The sample holds a few counts of this clonotype. V gene TRBV5-1 combines with J gene TRBJ2-5, with D tentatively TRBD2 (7 bases). Trimming took 4 bases from V and 4 from J, leaving 17 bases between them. CDR3 length equals 15 residues. Germline assignment: CDR1 SGHRS and CDR2 YFSETQ. The CDR3, as DNA: TGCGCCAGCAGCCGAGGGGGGGCCGGGTTAGAGACCCAGTACTTC. The encoded protein is CASSRGGAGLETQYF. The complete variable domain, with remaining parts taken from reference TRBV5-1 and TRBJ2-5, reads KAGVTQTPRYLIKTRGQQVTLSCSPISGHRSVSWYQQTPGQGLQFLFEYFSETQRNKGNFPGRFSGRQFSNSRSEMNVSTLELGDSALYLCASSRGGAGLETQYFGPGTRLLVL.

This clonotype was seen only a few times. The chain uses TRBV3-1 and TRBJ2-3; D is unclear. This CDR3 spans 14 amino acids. Looked up from germline, CDR1 is LGHDT and CDR2 is YNNKEL (reference sequence). V was trimmed by 1 base and J by 4 bases, leaving 9 bases between them. CDR3 sequence: CASSQGYGADTQYF. DNA of the CDR3: TGTGCCAGCAGCCAAGGGTACGGAGCAGATACGCAGTATTTT.

The chain recombines TRBV6-5 with TRBJ1-2; a weak D match, TRBD1 (6 bases). The ends were cut back, 2 bases at V and 4 bases at J, with 17 bases in the middle. Germline loops: CDR1 MNHEY, CDR2 SVGAGI. CDR3 size: 16 residues. CDR3 bases: TGTGCCAGCAGTTACACAACAGGGAGTTGGAGCTATGGCTACACCTTC. Its translation is CASSYTTGSWSYGYTF.

The chain uses TRBV12-3 or TRBV12-4 and TRBJ2-1; D tentatively fits TRBD1 or TRBD2 (6 bases each). The V gene lost 7 bases and the J gene lost 2 bases, with 21 bases spanning the gap. The CDR3 spans 17 residues. CDR3 DNA sequence: TGTGCCAGCACTCCCCTGTTGGTGGGGGGCCCCTACAATGAGCAGTTCTTC. Its translation is CASTPLLVGGPYNEQFF.

The chain couples TRBV5-1 to TRBJ2-5, with a possible D match to TRBD1 (6 bases). Germline-derived CDR1 and CDR2 are SGHRS and YFSETQ. V was clipped by 4 bases and J by 1 base, with 17 bases between them. This CDR3 region has 16 residues. CDR3 loop: CASSTGQLEFQETQYF. CDR3 nucleotide sequence: TGCGCCAGCAGCACCGGACAGCTTGAATTCCAAGAGACCCAGTACTTC.

This clonotype was picked up a small number of times. V gene TRBV20-1 combines with J gene TRBJ2-3; 10 bases line up with TRBD2. Losses at the gene ends were 2 bases for V and 3 bases for J; bases not matched to a gene: 5. CDR1 and CDR2 (germline): DFQATT, SNEGSKA (reference sequence). The CDR3 loop spans 15 amino acids. CDR3 sequence: CSARLAGEGTDTQYF. For the CDR3, the DNA is TGCAGTGCTAGACTAGCGGGGGAGGGGACAGATACGCAGTATTTT.

The V and J genes are TRBV29-1 and TRBJ2-4; no firm D call. The CDR3 covers 13 residues. V lost 3 bases to trimming and J lost 0 bases, with 6 bases between them. From germline, CDR1 is SQVTM and CDR2 ANQGSEA. The CDR3 is CSVEAVAKNIQYF. DNA for the CDR3: TGCAGCGTTGAGGCAGTAGCCAAAAACATTCAGTACTTC.

This chain links TRBV20-1 with TRBJ2-3; D perhaps matches TRBD1 (6 bases). Trimming removed 4 bases at V and 5 bases at J, with 13 bases between. There are 13 residues in the CDR3. Germline loops: CDR1 DFQATT, CDR2 SNEGSKA (reference sequence). The CDR3 sequence: CSANRDTGDTQYF. The CDR3 DNA is TGCAGTGCTAACCGGGACACCGGAGATACGCAGTATTTT.

This clonotype was seen more than once but under ten times. The V call is TRBV5-1, the J call TRBJ2-7; 9 nucleotides align to TRBD1. The CDR3 sequence is 15 residues long. J gave up 5 bases and V 0 bases, and 6 bases lay outside the gene matches. Germline V gives CDR1 SGHRS, CDR2 YFSETQ. The CDR3 nucleotides read TGCGCCAGCAGCTTGGGGGGACAGGGTTCGGACGAGCAGTACTTC. Encoded protein: CASSLGGQGSDEQYF.

The chain joins TRBV20-1 to TRBJ1-1, with TRBD1 as a possible D gene (5 bases). CDR1 is DFQATT and CDR2 is SNEGSKA in the germline V gene (reference sequence). V was clipped by 0 bases and J by 8 bases, with 10 bases between them. The CDR3 is 12 amino acids. Written as DNA, the CDR3 is TGCAGTGCTAGAGATCGAGGGGTCGAAGCTTTCTTT. It yields the protein CSARDRGVEAFF.

The genes are TRBV5-4 and TRBJ2-3; TRBD2 matches 8 bases. After removal of 1 base from V and 2 bases from J, the junction contained 3 bases not matched to a gene. This CDR3 spans 15 amino acids. From germline, CDR1 is SGHNT and CDR2 YYREEE (reference sequence). This CDR3 reads CASSLKRGNTDTQYF. CDR3 DNA sequence: TGTGCCAGCAGCTTGAAGCGGGGGAACACAGATACGCAGTATTTT.

The table lists this clonotype with a few counts. J is TRBJ2-6 and V is TRBV12-3 or TRBV12-4; D remains unclear. The V gene lost 5 bases and the J gene lost 0 bases, with 8 bases spanning the gap. CDR3 size: 15 residues. The CDR3 protein is CASSPSGSGANVLTF. Here the CDR3 DNA reads TGTGCCAGCAGTCCCAGTGGCTCTGGGGCCAACGTCCTGACTTTC.

In its sample, this clonotype was seen a few times. The junction and the germline gene differ at one end; a read error may be behind it. The chain links TRBV4-2 to TRBJ2-3; D ambiguous. CDR1 and CDR2 (germline): LGHNA, YNFKEQ. The CDR3 spans 16 residues. The CDR3 sequence: CASSQDWASSTDTQYF. CDR3 DNA: TGCGCCAGCAGCCAAGATTGGGCGTCTAGCACAGATACGCAGTATTTT.

V gene TRBV6-1 combines with J gene TRBJ1-6; no clear D gene. Germline CDR1 reads MNHNS; CDR2 reads SASEGT. Trimming shortened V by 5 bases and J by 3 bases, and 8 bases separated the two germline ends. The CDR3 contains 14 residues. The CDR3 here is CASSPWDYNSPLHF. Here the CDR3 DNA reads TGTGCCAGCAGTCCCTGGGACTATAATTCACCCCTCCACTTT.

The J gene is TRBJ2-1, the V gene TRBV20-1, with 8 positions matching TRBD1. Germline lookup yields CDR1 DFQATT and CDR2 SNEGSKA (reference sequence). The CDR3 length is 15 residues. V dropped 5 bases and J dropped 3; count of bases not matched to a gene: 9. The CDR3 DNA follows: TGCAGTGCTGGCGCACTGGACAGGGACTACAATGAGCAGTTCTTC. Translated, it gives CSAGALDRDYNEQFF.

The chain combines TRBV7-2 with TRBJ1-2; no clear D. The CDR3 is made up of 16 amino acids. Germline assignment: CDR1 SGHTA and CDR2 FQGNSA. Trimming took off 1 base at V and 4 bases at J, with 16 bases between the two ends. The CDR3 nucleotides are TGTGCCAGCAGCTTAGAGCGGACCCCGGCGCCCTATGGCTACACCTTC. Protein: CASSLERTPAPYGYTF.

The rearrangement joins TRBV27 to TRBJ2-5; TRBD1 matches 11 bases. From germline, CDR1 is MNHEY and CDR2 SMNVEV (reference sequence). The CDR3 length is 14 residues. J gave up 5 bases and V 9 bases, and 8 bases lay outside the gene matches. CDR3 protein: CASTGQGARETQYF. CDR3 sequence (DNA): TGTGCCAGTACAGGACAGGGGGCTAGGGAGACCCAGTACTTC.

J is TRBJ2-3 and V is TRBV5-1; D not resolved. The V gene lost 0 bases and the J gene lost 0 bases, with 11 bases spanning the gap. This CDR3 is 16 amino acids long. In germline, CDR1 is SGHRS, CDR2 YFSETQ. CDR3 DNA: TGCGCCAGCAGCTTGGCCCCCCCTCCTAGCACAGATACGCAGTATTTT. It encodes CASSLAPPPSTDTQYF. The full variable domain, with the rest looked up from reference TRBV5-1 and TRBJ2-3, is KAGVTQTPRYLIKTRGQQVTLSCSPISGHRSVSWYQQTPGQGLQFLFEYFSETQRNKGNFPGRFSGRQFSNSRSEMNVSTLELGDSALYLCASSLAPPPSTDTQYFGPGTRLTVL.

The V call is TRBV7-3, the J call TRBJ2-1; 7 bases align to TRBD2. The germline V gene has CDR1 SGHTA and CDR2 FQGTGA. Trimming took 2 bases from V and 5 from J; bases not matched to a gene: 9. The CDR3 loop spans 16 amino acids. CDR3 in amino acids: CASSLGERGSHNEQFF. In DNA form, the CDR3 reads TGTGCCAGCAGCTTAGGAGAGCGGGGCTCGCACAATGAGCAGTTCTTC.

The sample holds a few counts of this clonotype. J is TRBJ1-5 and V is TRBV7-6, with D maybe TRBD1 (6 bases). Germline CDR1 reads SGHVS; CDR2 reads FNYEAQ. Trimming cost V 1 base and J 9 bases, with 10 bases left between them. There are 13 residues in the CDR3. The CDR3 loop reads CASSLGGHSPQHF. CDR3 nucleotide sequence: TGTGCCAGCAGCTTAGGGGGACATTCGCCCCAGCATTTT.

The genes are TRBV3-1 and TRBJ2-5; the match to TRBD2 covers 10 bases. Germline V gene sequence: CDR1 LGHDT, CDR2 YNNKEL (reference sequence). V lost 0 bases to trimming and J lost 5 bases; unmatched junction nucleotides: 3. The CDR3 is made up of 15 amino acids. The CDR3 here is CASSQEAGGPETQYF. CDR3 nucleotide sequence: TGTGCCAGCAGCCAAGAAGCGGGGGGGCCGGAGACCCAGTACTTC.

The CDR3 loop reads CAISDRGILFF. CDR3 sequence (DNA): TGTGCCATCAGCGACCGGGGAATATTGTTCTTC. The V and J genes are TRBV10-3 and TRBJ2-1, with D tentatively TRBD2 (5 bases). CDR1 and CDR2 (germline): ENHRY, SYGVKD. The CDR3 runs 11 residues. Trimming removed 6 bases from V and 15 bases from J, with 15 bases in between.

This clonotype was seen only a few times. The gene calls are TRBV5-1 and TRBJ2-7, with D uncertain. CDR1 SGHRS and CDR2 YFSETQ come from the germline V gene. The V end lost 0 bases, the J end lost 0 bases, and 7 bases lay between the germline ends. The CDR3 has 14 residues. CDR3 sequence reads: CASSLEPISYEQYF. CDR3 DNA sequence: TGCGCCAGCAGCTTGGAGCCGATCTCCTACGAGCAGTACTTC.

This chain links TRBV5-5 with TRBJ1-6; no clear D. Germline CDR1 and CDR2: SGHKS and YYEKEE (reference sequence). The germline V and J ends were trimmed by 6 bases and 10 bases, with 17 bases remaining between them. The CDR3 runs 14 residues. In DNA form, the CDR3 reads TGTGCCAGCACCGGAAATTGGGCGGGCTCACCCCTCCACTTT. It encodes CASTGNWAGSPLHF.